The rows below give T cell receptor beta chains drawn from one sample of a study of response to subunit inactivated influenza vaccine. Via MiXCR, TCRdb re-called the RT-PCR reads, giving one row per CDR3 protein. The table lists hundreds of thousands of distinct CDR3 sequences, around 10% of them singletons. The data also belong to a second study, concerning T cells expressing NK-cell markers.

Sequenced here: PBMCs from blood, sampled on the day of vaccination. The receptor set was obtained from a middle-aged man who received an inactivated influenza vaccine. Both conserved end residues are part of each CDR3. Each record gives: V gene, J gene, CDR3 protein.

TRBV7-3	TRBJ2-3	CASSLTDSTDTQYF
TRBV7-2	TRBJ2-7	CASSSRVAGSHEQYF
TRBV18	TRBJ1-1	CASSPNSGGYGDTEAFF
TRBV7-8	TRBJ2-7	CASSFPGSSYEQYF
TRBV7-9	TRBJ2-3	CASSLANWGTDTQYF
TRBV20-1	TRBJ2-1	CSAKNGLAVYNEQFF
TRBV12-3/TRBV12-4	TRBJ2-7	CASTEGSYEQYF
TRBV29-1	TRBJ2-2	CSVVGGPGELFF
TRBV20-1	TRBJ2-3	CSARQGNTQYF
TRBV6-2/TRBV6-3	TRBJ2-1	CASSYSAGHNEQFF
TRBV5-1	TRBJ2-3	CASSLMGTSGTDTQYF
TRBV12-3/TRBV12-4	TRBJ2-5	CASSSGDRDQETQYF
TRBV10-3	TRBJ2-2	CAISDVGQGGRGELFF